This T cell receptor (beta chain) is drawn from a study of cytomegalovirus exposure and HLA in healthy donors (dated by TCRdb to about 2017). Notes on the research overall: An earlier analysis of several hundred of the donors reported 250 to 300 Gb of sequence data and approximately 120 million unique TCR beta sequences obtained from approximately 180 million T cells. An early release that covered some 640 HLA-typed donors contained about 290 gigabases of sequencing data and 75 million to 100 million unique TCR sequences. Among the approximately 400 genotyped donors, about 83% belonged to the genetic ancestry cluster associated with self-reported Caucasian donors. The study aimed to test whether signatures of past pathogen exposure could be identified by cataloging public T cell receptors. The study used immunosequencing to profile the T cell repertoires of about 670 subjects and linked those repertoires to cytomegalovirus serostatus. A separate validation cohort of 90 to 150 different subjects was used in addition to the 666-subject first cohort. High-throughput TCR immunosequencing, statistical association of individual TCRs with disease status, and machine learning were combined to predict cytomegalovirus infection status. A later analysis re-analyzed previously published TCR beta repertoires from 666 donors and added high-resolution HLA genotyping to study TCR occurrence patterns. The later analysis used no new phenotypic data to find candidate immune exposures, relying instead on TCR beta sequences and their occurrence across donors. An earlier analysis of around 640 of the donors used high-throughput TCR beta sequencing to judge whether each TCR beta V gene segment behaved as functional or pseudogenic. Alongside the repertoire data, information on donor age, sex, ethnicity and CMV serostatus was compiled. In a later genetic analysis, genome-wide SNP genotypes for about three fifths of the roughly 670 donors were used, and that subset was treated as a discovery cohort. Every repertoire in the discovery cohort had been generated on one and the same sequencing platform. Both class I and class II loci were covered by HLA typing, at four-digit resolution. The number of typed donors differed by locus: about 620-640 for A, B, C, DRB1 and DQB1; 522 for DQA1; 600 to 610 for DPA1; and about 450 for DPB1. Because of strong linkage in the cohort, five DR-DQ haplotypes were treated as single units for association and clustering. Among about 370 genotyped donors of the cohort, an average of about 220,000 unique TCR beta nucleotide sequences was sequenced per donor, of which about 20% were non-productive.

In total, approximately 610 healthy bone marrow donors made up the cohort. At the time of sampling, every cohort member was nominally healthy, though immune exposures that went unrecorded were likely present. The donor was CMV seronegative and was included in the group of a few hundred seronegative cohort members. A peripheral blood sample was provided by each donor, and peripheral blood mononuclear cells were used for TCR beta sequencing. The Qiagen DNeasy Blood Extraction Kit was used to extract genomic DNA from the blood cell samples. For this clone: The target of this receptor is not known. Per-base qualities were not stored, and no clone one base away is much larger.

General findings and caveats noted by the study authors: Because some donors lacked HLA typing at each locus, the association tests relied only on the typed subset. An earlier analysis of 587 of the donors showed that most TCR beta V segments appeared in productive rearrangements either about 87% or about 30% of the time, which broadly matched IMGT annotations. In a later analysis, several top co-occurrence clusters were reported to appear linked to parvovirus B19, influenza, CMV and Epstein-Barr virus. The cohort was sequenced for TCR beta chains only, and without alpha or paired-chain data the features that could be detected were limited. Immune exposure information for the cohort was limited to CMV serostatus. Correlated functional status among segregating V segments might reflect linkage disequilibrium, but an unknown experimental factor could not be ruled out. In the study, 150 to 200 TCR beta chains were listed as associated with cytomegalovirus. According to a later genetic analysis, donors in an Asian-associated ancestry cluster had fewer N-insertions in productive TCRs than the approximately 610-donor mean. An association between a missense DCLRE1C variant and V-gene and J-gene trimming of TCR beta chains was found in a later genetic analysis and replicated in an independent cohort. The 87-base-pair reads could not distinguish some IMGT-functional V segments, including TRBV6-2 and TRBV6-3, so those segments were excluded. A further reported finding was that TCR beta sequences accurately predicted the HLA-A and HLA-B alleles for most subjects in the first cohort. According to a later analysis, most CMV-associated TCR beta chains appeared to be HLA-restricted, and the HLA associations seemed to be driven largely by CMV exposure. The classifier was reported to diagnose cytomegalovirus status with high specificity and sensitivity in both the original cohort and the validation cohort. Sequencing depth was assumed to be roughly uniform across donors in the presence/absence analyses, though that assumption may not hold. Most TCR sequences were observed very rarely across donors, whereas some public TCRs were present in many individuals. It was suggested by the authors that the approach could potentially be generalized to other disease states and immunological phenotypes. A later analysis associated 17,000 or so TCR beta sequences with specific HLA alleles at a false discovery rate of 0.05. Compared with equally common non-associated chains, HLA-associated TCR beta chains in a later analysis were more clonally expanded and had lower generation probabilities. Assigning TCR associations to individual alleles was difficult when HLA alleles, especially DR and DQ, strongly co-occurred. A cluster of highly shared sequence variants was judged likely to be a technical artifact of the sequencing pipeline. According to a later analysis, TCR association rates differed among HLA loci, with DRB1 alleles showing the most associated TCRs and HLA-C alleles showing the fewest. A few of the identified cytomegalovirus-associated TCR beta chains were confirmed in vitro to be specific for cytomegalovirus antigens. Over 15 rarely observed V segments, including chromosome 9 orphons, were excluded from the earlier analysis of almost 600 of the donors because counts were too low.

Library creation used the immunoSEQ multiplex PCR assay. For the multiplex PCR, a mixture combining 60 forward primers for TCR Vbeta segments and 13 reverse primers for TCR Jbeta segments was used. The CDR3 region of rearranged TCR beta genes was amplified from genomic DNA with a multiplex PCR assay. On the Illumina HiSeq System, the amplified TCR beta libraries were sequenced as 87-base-pair reads. The paper's data handling went like this. A later analysis tallied around 80 million unique TCR beta chains across the 650 to 750 repertoires, and about 10 million of those chains were shared by two or more donors. Raw reads were error-corrected and collapsed into unique sequences with a nearest-neighbor algorithm that merged closely related sequences to remove PCR and sequencing errors. Alignment of CDR3 sequences to IMGT reference sequences was used to assign V, D and J gene segments. For a sequence to be retained, a match of at least six nucleotides to both a V gene segment and a J gene segment was required. Rearrangements were classified as productive when the CDR3 lacked stop codons and remained in frame with V and J, and all other rearrangements were classified as non-productive. Following IMGT convention, CDR3 was defined as the stretch from the second conserved V-encoded cysteine up to the conserved J-encoded phenylalanine. The earlier analysis of about 590 of the donors excluded sequences that lacked an unambiguous match to a single V gene segment. An earlier analysis of several hundred of the donors called V segments functional above 56.7% productive rearrangements and segregating when the between-donor standard deviation exceeded 5%. To diagnose cytomegalovirus status from the catalog of TCR beta chain sequences, a statistical classification framework was built. A later analysis assigned V and J genes by comparing TCR nucleotide sequences with IMGT/GENE-DB human TR gene sequences. Using the TCRdist pipeline, a later analysis assigned CDR3 sequences along with most-parsimonious VDJ recombination scenarios. In a later analysis, each TCR beta chain was defined by its CDR3 amino acid sequence together with its V-gene family, and reads without a unique V-gene family were excluded. As a way to deal with suspected cross-contamination and a sequencing artifact, a later analysis dropped 450 to 600 nucleotide sequences that were highly shared and had low generation probability. A later analysis calculated a clonal expansion index for each public chain from normalized within-repertoire ranks of inferred template counts. In a later analysis, generation probabilities were computed using a VDJ recombination model fitted to out-of-frame rearrangements, and the results were checked against IGoR. In a later analysis, TCR-TCR, TCR-HLA and TCR-CMV co-occurrence was scored with hypergeometric tests, and a repertoire-size bias correction was applied to TCR pairs. In a later analysis, false discovery rates were estimated by permuting HLA or CMV assignments 20 times. In a later analysis, co-occurring TCRs were grouped using DBSCAN, and TCRdist sequence similarity was added for clustering within HLA-allele-positive subsets. Repertoires with fewer than 30,000 or more than 120,000 public chains were left out of co-occurrence clustering, as were about 5 repertoires with anomalous nucleotide sharing. TCRdb obtained this table from immuneACCESS and retained in-frame rearrangements with V and J assigned. These tables miss some clones; where compared with another copy, unresolved V genes account for less than half of the shortfall, and the remainder is unexplained. That table gives V, J and clone size, and the DNA gave D and trimming. The sample table contains 100,000 or so clones; only one count was recorded for over 75% of them. Around 2% of the sample comes from the top ten.

Compared with germline, V lacks 2 bases and J lacks 6 bases; bases without a gene match: 4. From the germline V gene, CDR1 is SGHTA and CDR2 is FQGNSA. The CDR3 starts with the cysteine, ends with the phenylalanine, and has 14 residues. The only DNA kept is the CDR3, 42 bases in frame from the first base. The rearranged segments are TRBV7-2 and TRBJ1-1, with TRBD1 matching 9 junction bases. The source material was PBMCs. The receptor was isolated from a man aged 18 to 35 in good health and CMV-seronegative. DNA sequence: TGTGCCAGCAGCTTAACAGGGGGCGTTGCTGAAGCTTTCTTT. This yields the protein CASSLTGGVAEAFF.